This T cell receptor beta chain was documented in a study of OX40 agonist ivuxolimab in advanced cancers. Study as a whole: An anti-OX40 (CD134) antibody with agonistic activity, ivuxolimab, was administered to patients. Ivuxolimab, which patients received intravenously every 2 weeks, was dosed at 0.01 to 10 mg/kg.

This clone is a singleton in its sample. Trimming shortened V by 2 bases and J by 4 bases, and 11 bases separated the two germline ends. The germline V gene has CDR1 MNHEY and CDR2 SVGAGI. The CDR3 totals 14 residues. Using immunoSEQ multiplex PCR, the repertoire was profiled, and TCRdb retains in-frame clones only, with some absent. The sample shows about 73,000 clones, 85% to 90% of them seen only once. The chain has TRBV6-5 and TRBJ1-1, with a possible D match to TRBD1 (5 bases). The TCR sequence derives from an adult with an advanced solid tumor such as melanoma, head and neck, liver or kidney cancer. Material: CD4+ or CD8+ T cells sorted from blood, obtained in a trial of the OX40 agonist ivuxolimab. The CDR3 region is CASSYGTAGTEAFF. Written as DNA, the CDR3 is TGTGCCAGCAGTTACGGGACGGCGGGCACTGAAGCTTTCTTT.